This TCR beta chain was obtained from a study of blood T cell repertoires in COVID-19. Study at large: From T cells, B-cell-depleted T cells, or PBMCs came the material, which was cDNA or gDNA.

Participants were aged about 18 to 100 years from 20 to 30 US areas. The CDR3 runs to 15 residues. Germline loops: CDR1 SGHTA, CDR2 FQGNSA. V gave up 0 bases and J gave up 9 bases; unmatched junction bases: 4. Authors' processing steps: Amplified reference gene primers provided the basis for estimating nucleated cell counts. Profiling relied on immunoSEQ multiplex PCR, and the TCRdb table lists in-frame clones only, not all of them. V, J and clone size were drawn from that table, and D and trimming were deduced from the DNA. Found here are under 250,000 clones, roughly nine tenths of them singletons; the top ten hold roughly 4%.

This sequence joins TRBV7-2 and TRBJ1-6; TRBD1 aligns across 8 bases. The sequence came from a woman in her 30s with acute COVID-19. The sequencing sample was made of PBMCs or T cells enriched from blood (not recorded which). CDR3 in DNA: TGTGCCAGCAGCTTAGCCCAGGGGGCGCCTTCACCCCTCCACTTT. It encodes CASSLAQGAPSPLHF.